Presented here are 30 T cell receptor beta chains from one specimen sequenced in a study of shared clonotypes between healthy human individuals (TCRdb year 2020). The protocol used for the library was the immunoSEQ multiplex PCR assay. Sourced from immuneACCESS, this table was stored by TCRdb with only in-frame sequences that have V and J called. A share of the clones is absent; for the studies checked, an unresolved V gene accounts for under half, and the remainder has no known explanation. Present in this sample are around 600,000 clones, almost 97% of which were seen just once. 0.045% to 0.06% of the sample goes to the ten largest clones. The sequenced material came from naive CD4+ T cells sorted from blood. Reading the label with the study, this specimen's cell subset or site is: CD45RA+ positively selected. These receptors originate from a woman aged 30 to 39 in good health.

The chain employs TRBV7-2 and TRBJ2-5; 8 positions match TRBD1. The CDR3 has 14 amino acids. Germline V gene data show CDR1 as SGHTA and CDR2 as FQGNSA. V shed 1 base, J shed 5 bases, and the junction held 3 bases outside the gene matches. CDR3 sequence (DNA): TGTGCCAGCAGCTTAGGGAACAGGGGGGAGACCCAGTACTTC. Translating it yields CASSLGNRGETQYF.

About this clone itself: Different DNA sequences within this sample yield the same CDR3. The V and J genes are TRBV6-5 and TRBJ2-7; D is ambiguous. V gave up 4 bases and J gave up 4 bases, with 8 bases separating them. Germline-derived CDR1 and CDR2 are MNHEY and SVGAGI. This CDR3 contains 12 residues. The CDR3 loop is CASSFDRYEQYF. The DNA of the CDR3 is TGTGCCAGCAGTTTCGATCGTTACGAGCAGTACTTC.

The chain combines TRBV4-2 with TRBJ2-1; D gene unclear. The V and J ends lost 0 bases and 5 bases respectively, with 23 bases between them. The CDR3 extends over 19 amino acids. Germline V lookup: CDR1 LGHNA, CDR2 YNFKEQ. CDR3 sequence reads: CASSQDAIALVDGNNEQFF. The CDR3, as DNA: TGTGCCAGCAGCCAAGATGCTATTGCCCTGGTGGACGGAAACAATGAGCAGTTCTTC.

CDR3 sequence (DNA): TGTGCCAGTACCCCGAGCGGGAGGGCCTTTAATGAGCAGTTCTTC. Protein sequence: CASTPSGRAFNEQFF. The chain links TRBV19 to TRBJ2-1; the match to TRBD2 covers 10 bases. The CDR3 covers 15 residues. Germline lookup yields CDR1 LNHDA and CDR2 SQIVND (reference sequence). J lost 7 bases, V lost 7 bases, and 10 bases had no gene match.

The chain combines TRBV10-3 with TRBJ2-7, with 12 bases aligning to TRBD2. The V and J ends lost 0 bases and 5 bases, in that order; junction bases with no gene match: 5. Germline V lookup: CDR1 ENHRY, CDR2 SYGVKD. CDR3 size: 16 residues. In DNA, the CDR3 is TGTGCCATCAGTGAGTCCCTAGCGGGAGGGTGGAACGAGCAGTACTTC. Its translation: CAISESLAGGWNEQYF.

The genes are TRBV28 and TRBJ2-7, with a weak D call TRBD2 (5 bases). Trimming removed 5 bases from V and 1 base from J, with 18 bases in between. Germline V gene sequence: CDR1 MDHEN, CDR2 SYDVKM. The CDR3 length is 16 residues. CDR3 nucleotides: TGTGCCAGCAGTGCACCACAGCGGCTTCCTTCCTACGAGCAGTACTTC. Protein sequence: CASSAPQRLPSYEQYF. The variable domain in full, completed from reference TRBV28 and TRBJ2-7, reads DVKVTQSSRYLVKRTGEKVFLECVQDMDHENMFWYRQDPGLGLRLIYFSYDVKMKEKGDIPEGYSVSREKKERFSLILESASTNQTSMYLCASSAPQRLPSYEQYFGPGTRLTVT.

V usage is TRBV6-1 and J usage is TRBJ1-5; unclear D gene. Looked up from germline, CDR1 is MNHNS and CDR2 is SASEGT. This CDR3 spans 14 amino acids. Trimming removed 7 bases at V and 0 bases at J, with 10 bases between. DNA for the CDR3: TGTGCCAGCACCCTGGCTGGTAGCAATCAGCCCCAGCATTTT. Translated: CASTLAGSNQPQHF.

This sequence joins TRBV10-1 and TRBJ2-7; D call uncertain. There are 13 residues in the CDR3. The germline V gene has CDR1 WNHNN and CDR2 SYGVQD (reference sequence). V lost 2 bases, J lost 1 base, and 6 bases lay in between. The CDR3 region has the DNA TGCGCCAGCAGTGAGACTCGTTCCTACGAGCAGTACTTC. Translated: CASSETRSYEQYF.

The chain has TRBV27 and TRBJ1-2; TRBD1 matches at 8 bases. Germline CDR1 MNHEY, CDR2 SMNVEV (reference sequence). Trimming at V came to 6 bases and at J to 3 bases, leaving 12 bases not matched to a gene. The CDR3 covers 16 residues. The CDR3 reads CASSLPDRDGDYGYTF. CDR3 bases: TGTGCCAGCAGCCTCCCGGACAGGGACGGCGACTATGGCTACACCTTC.

The V gene is TRBV4-2, the J gene TRBJ2-7; 16 nucleotides align to TRBD2. Germline trimming cut 7 bases from V and 0 bases from J; bases unmatched to any gene: 9. Germline lookup yields CDR1 LGHNA and CDR2 YNFKEQ. The CDR3 is made up of 18 amino acids. The CDR3 bases are TGTGCCAGCAAACCGGGACTAGCGGGAGGGATAAGCTCCTACGAGCAGTACTTC. This gives the protein CASKPGLAGGISSYEQYF.

The CDR3 DNA follows: TGTGCCAGCAGCTTGAAAGGAGGACAGATGTCCACAGATACGCAGTATTTT. It translates to CASSLKGGQMSTDTQYF. The J gene is TRBJ2-3, the V gene TRBV5-4; possible D gene TRBD1, 6 bases. CDR3 length equals 17 residues. Germline loops: CDR1 SGHNT, CDR2 YYREEE (reference sequence). The V end was cut by 1 base, the J end by 2 bases, with 17 bases between.

The V gene is TRBV11-2, the J gene TRBJ2-1; 7 bases line up with TRBD2. This CDR3 has 15 residues. The germline V gene has CDR1 SGHAT and CDR2 FQNNGV. V lost 1 base and J lost 0; bases outside the gene matches: 0. CDR3 coding DNA: TGTGCCAGCAGCTTAGGGACTAGCTCCTACAATGAGCAGTTCTTC. It codes for CASSLGTSSYNEQFF.

Comments on this clone: This CDR3 is also generated by other DNA sequences in the sample. The chain employs TRBV28 and TRBJ2-3, with TRBD2 as a possible D gene (5 bases). V was clipped by 5 bases and J by 9 bases, with 9 bases between them. The V gene's germline CDR1 is MDHEN and CDR2 SYDVKM. CDR3 length: 11 amino acids. The CDR3 loop reads CASSLRGTQYF. CDR3 nucleotide sequence: TGTGCCAGCAGTCTTCGAGGGACGCAGTATTTT.

This sequence joins TRBV29-1 and TRBJ1-1; D ambiguous. CDR3 size: 12 residues. Germline V lookup: CDR1 SQVTM, CDR2 ANQGSEA. V was trimmed by 7 bases and J by 5 bases, leaving 14 bases between them. This CDR3 reads CSASLFGTEAFF. The DNA for the CDR3 is TGCAGCGCAAGTCTCTTTGGGACTGAAGCTTTCTTT.

The J gene is TRBJ2-1, the V gene TRBV18, with D hard to call. Per the germline V gene, CDR1 is KGHSH and CDR2 is LQKENI. The CDR3 contains 11 residues. V lost 3 bases, J lost 10 bases, and 7 bases lay in between. The CDR3 loop is CASSPVREQFF. The CDR3 DNA sequence: TGTGCCAGCTCACCGGTGCGGGAGCAGTTCTTC.

The V gene is TRBV28, the J gene TRBJ2-4; 11 bases line up with TRBD2. CDR3 length: 14 residues. Germline V gene data show CDR1 as MDHEN and CDR2 as SYDVKM. V lost 5 bases to trimming and J lost 8 bases; unmatched junction nucleotides: 5. CDR3 coding DNA: TGTGCCAGCAGTCCACTAGCGGGAGCTTACATTCAGTACTTC. Residues: CASSPLAGAYIQYF.

The table lists this clone with a count of one. The rearrangement links TRBV18 to TRBJ1-6; tentative D call: TRBD1 (5 bases). The CDR3 has 15 residues. V was cut by 3 bases and J by 7 bases, with 13 bases left in between. CDR1 KGHSH and CDR2 LQKENI come from the germline V gene. The CDR3 protein is CASSPLPRGNSPLHF. CDR3 nucleotides: TGTGCCAGCTCACCCCTCCCTCGGGGGAATTCACCCCTCCACTTT.

The J gene is TRBJ2-4, the V gene TRBV4-1; no clear D. From germline, CDR1 is MGHRA and CDR2 YSYEKL. There are 17 residues in the CDR3. V was pared by 0 bases and J by 0 bases, with 12 bases between. The CDR3 sequence: CASSQEFKGRAKNIQYF. The CDR3 bases are TGCGCCAGCAGCCAAGAGTTTAAAGGCCGAGCCAAAAACATTCAGTACTTC.

The chain links TRBV7-9 to TRBJ2-2; D call uncertain. Trimming took 3 bases from V and 6 from J, leaving 20 bases between them. The CDR3 consists of 17 residues. Germline CDR1 is SEHNR and CDR2 is FQNEAQ (reference sequence). The CDR3 coding sequence is TGTGCCAGCAGCTTTGGGGATTTGATGGGAACGTCCGGGGAGCTGTTTTTT. Protein product: CASSFGDLMGTSGELFF.

The CDR3: CASSELAGYGNEQFF. DNA of the CDR3: TGTGCCAGCAGTGAACTAGCGGGATATGGCAATGAGCAGTTCTTC. This chain links TRBV6-4 with TRBJ2-1, with 10 bases fitting TRBD2. The CDR3 is 15 residues long. Germline V lookup: CDR1 MRHNA, CDR2 SNTAGT. V shed 3 bases and J 6 bases; nucleotides not matched to a gene: 5.

The chain carries TRBV28 and TRBJ2-7; 11 bases line up with TRBD2. Germline CDR1 is MDHEN and CDR2 is SYDVKM. This CDR3 is 15 amino acids long. Losses at the gene ends were 6 bases for V and 4 bases for J; bases not matched to a gene: 8. CDR3 loop: CASSRVAGGPYEQYF. CDR3 nucleotide sequence: TGTGCCAGCAGCAGAGTAGCGGGAGGGCCTTACGAGCAGTACTTC.

The rearrangement joins TRBV28 to TRBJ1-4; no clear D gene. Germline V gene sequence: CDR1 MDHEN, CDR2 SYDVKM. V lost 5 bases, J lost 2 bases, and 9 bases lay in between. The CDR3 runs 14 residues. CDR3 in DNA: TGTGCCAGCAGTATACAGAGGACTAATGAAAAACTGTTTTTT. Translated: CASSIQRTNEKLFF.

The chain recombines TRBV5-4 with TRBJ1-5; a weak D match, TRBD1 (6 bases). Per germline, CDR1 SGHNT and CDR2 YYREEE (reference sequence). Between the trimmed V and J ends, which lost 0 bases and 7 bases, there was a span of 8 bases. This CDR3 has 13 residues. The CDR3 DNA reads as TGTGCCAGCAGCTTGGACAGGGAACAGCCCCAGCATTTT. Its protein is CASSLDREQPQHF. The full variable domain, completed using reference TRBV5-4 and TRBJ1-5, is ETGVTQSPTHLIKTRGQQVTLRCSSQSGHNTVSWYQQALGQGPQFIFQYYREEENGRGNFPPRFSGLQFPNYSSELNVNALELDDSALYLCASSLDREQPQHFGDGTRLSIL.

This chain links TRBV7-2 with TRBJ2-1, with TRBD2 matching over 16 bases. The length of the CDR3 is 17 residues. V trimming: 4 bases; J trimming: 8 bases; junction bases outside the gene matches: 8. Germline CDR1 SGHTA, CDR2 FQGNSA. The CDR3 is CASSSLGTSGRGYEQFF. The CDR3 region has the DNA TGTGCCAGCAGCTCCCTCGGGACTAGCGGGAGGGGGTATGAGCAGTTCTTC.

The V and J genes are TRBV10-3 and TRBJ1-1, with D unresolved. The CDR3 has 14 residues. CDR1 is ENHRY, CDR2 SYGVKD, per germline. V was cut by 3 bases and J by 10 bases, with 18 bases left in between. The CDR3 nucleotides are TGTGCCATCAGTGACCAAGACATTTGGGGATCAGCTTTCTTT. Its translation is CAISDQDIWGSAFF.

The V call is TRBV6-4, the J call TRBJ2-7, with D perhaps matching TRBD1 (5 bases). CDR1 is MRHNA, CDR2 SNTAGT, per germline. The CDR3 totals 15 residues. V was clipped by 0 bases and J by 3 bases, with 12 bases between them. CDR3 in DNA: TGTGCCAGCAGTGACTCGACAGTTAAGATCTACGAGCAGTACTTC. It yields the protein CASSDSTVKIYEQYF.

This clone was observed once. The chain is built from TRBV5-1 and TRBJ2-4, with D hard to call. Trimming took off 1 base at V and 6 bases at J, with 23 bases between the two ends. Germline V gene sequence: CDR1 SGHRS, CDR2 YFSETQ. The length of the CDR3 is 18 residues. The CDR3 coding sequence is TGCGCCAGCAGCTTGAGACCCAACCACCTGGAAATGGGAAACATTCAGTACTTC. Its protein is CASSLRPNHLEMGNIQYF.

The CDR3 DNA is TGTGCCAGCAGTGTCAACAGGGGGCGGCTCGGGGAGCTGTTTTTT. Encoded protein: CASSVNRGRLGELFF. J is TRBJ2-2 and V is TRBV2; 9 bases match TRBD1. J lost 7 bases, V lost 4 bases, and 7 bases had no gene match. CDR1 and CDR2 from the germline V gene are SNHLY and FYNNEI. The CDR3 loop spans 15 amino acids.

The gene calls are TRBV7-2 and TRBJ1-5; D is unresolved. CDR3 length equals 14 residues. Germline lookup yields CDR1 SGHTA and CDR2 FQGNSA. V shed 1 base and J shed 1 base, with 5 bases lying between them. CDR3 protein: CASSLVQSNQPQHF. The CDR3 coding sequence is TGTGCCAGCAGCTTAGTACAGAGCAATCAGCCCCAGCATTTT.

The chain combines TRBV6-6 with TRBJ1-1; D is ambiguous. Germline assignment: CDR1 MNHNY and CDR2 SVGAGI (reference sequence). The CDR3 totals 15 residues. Trimming removed 2 bases at V and 1 base at J, with 11 bases between. CDR3 sequence reads: CASSYVAERNTEAFF. CDR3 nucleotides: TGTGCCAGCAGTTACGTGGCAGAGAGGAACACTGAAGCTTTCTTT.